This T cell receptor (beta chain) appears in the sequencing data of a study of identical twins. V lost 4 bases to trimming and J lost 0 bases; unmatched junction nucleotides: 0. Germline values: CDR1 SQVTM, CDR2 ANQGSEA. The CDR3 length is 15 residues. A universal primer site was created by template switching, with the cDNA bearing unique molecular identifiers. Using its own MiXCR run on the 5' RACE reads, TCRdb lists one record per CDR3 protein. This sample carries 400,000 to 550,000 distinct CDR3 sequences, approximately 22% of them seen once, and the ten largest clones take 0.91%. These data were also filed under a second study, of T cells expressing NK-cell markers. That source reports: Seven of the eight sequenced donors were classified as HCMV-seropositive, and one was classified as seronegative.

This TCR derives from a woman aged 18-29 years in good health. V gene TRBV29-1 combines with J gene TRBJ2-3; 14 bases match TRBD2. Sample: CD4+ T cells sorted from blood. CDR3 protein: CSVGLAGGSTDTQYF. For the CDR3, the DNA is TGCAGCGTTGGACTAGCGGGAGGGAGCACAGATACGCAGTATTTT.